This TCR beta chain was documented in a study of cytomegalovirus exposure and HLA in healthy donors. Study results and limitations: Earlier analysis looked at TCR beta V segments, and most were productive about 90% or about 30% of the time. As a later analysis showed, several of the most significant clusters appeared to be linked to common viral pathogens. Most TCR sequences were uncommon, yet certain public TCRs appeared in many donors.

Worth noting for this clone: Its antigen is not identified.

Germline assignment: CDR1 MDHEN and CDR2 SYDVKM. V was pared by 7 bases and J by 11 bases, with 13 bases of the junction left unmatched. CDR3 size: 14 residues. The primer mix had 60 Vbeta and 13 Jbeta primers. Original methodology: As a later analysis found, there were approximately 80 million unique TCR beta chains, of which roughly 11 million were shared. Some clones are missing from TCRdb's copy, which holds only in-frame ones; the method was immunoSEQ multiplex PCR. That table furnishes V, J and clone size, whereas the DNA furnished D and trimming. This table holds about 150,000 clones, roughly three quarters found once.

The chain links TRBV28 to TRBJ1-2, with 10 bases that match TRBD1. The sequence came from a woman between 35 and 50 years old in good health and CMV-seronegative. The specimen sequenced was PBMCs. In nucleotides, the CDR3 is TGTGCCAGCAAGACGGGACAGGGGTTTTCTAGTTACACCTTC. This codes for CASKTGQGFSSYTF.